The TCR beta chain under discussion was sequenced for a study of CD8+CD57+ T cells in acquired aplastic anemia. The patients chosen for sequencing had shown expansion of CD8+CD57+ cells (detected by flow cytometry). Regarding this clonotype: Its antigen remains unknown.

The CDR3 is 16 residues long. Germline CDR1 is PRHDT and CDR2 is FYEKMQ (reference sequence). J was trimmed by 7 bases and V by 8 bases; bases with no gene match: 11. Study-wide points: Found in both controls and patients were about 30 CD8+ CDR3 sequences.

For CDR3 and TCR beta VDJ profiling, genomic DNA was the template used. TCRdb reprocessed the reads with MiXCR, giving one entry per CDR3 protein. The top ten hold approximately 7.8% of the sample, which has 200,000 to 300,000 distinct CDR3 sequences, around 46% seen once. This clonotype was obtained from a human donor with aplastic anemia. The gene calls are TRBV13 and TRBJ2-1; TRBD2 matches 13 bases. The sequencing input was sorted CD4+, CD8+, or CD8+CD57+ T cells (not recorded which) from PBMCs. The CDR3, as DNA: TGTGCCAGCCCTAGAAGAACTAGCGGGGGGGGTAATGAGCAGTTCTTC. It specifies CASPRRTSGGGNEQFF.